This T cell receptor (beta chain) is drawn from a study of control samples from healthy donors and cancer patients (dated by TCRdb to the early 2020s). In regard to this clone: Its recognized antigen is unknown. No quality values exist for individual bases; no much larger clone is one base distant.

The protocol used for the library was the immunoSEQ multiplex PCR assay. TCRdb provides this immuneACCESS table in a form limited to in-frame rearrangements. Some clones are lacking; in checked studies, under half of them reflect an unresolved V gene, and why the rest are absent is not known. This sample gives approximately 100,000 clones in total; approximately 92% of them show up just once. Less than 3.5% of the sample is in the top ten clones. V is cut by 0 bases and J by 1 base, and the space between the germline ends is 10 bases. The germline V gene sets CDR1 to LGHNT and CDR2 to FRNRAP. The CDR3 starts with the cysteine, ends with the phenylalanine, and has 16 residues. The only DNA kept is the CDR3, 48 bases in frame from the first base.

The sequenced sample was blood. The clonotype originates from a human donor in good health. The donor label of this sample is uncertain. This receptor chain uses TRBV12-5 and TRBJ1-3; a weak D assignment points to TRBD1 (5 bases agree). The CDR3 region: CASGLVTGFSGNTIYF. The base sequence is TGTGCTAGTGGTTTGGTAACAGGTTTTTCTGGAAACACCATATATTTT.